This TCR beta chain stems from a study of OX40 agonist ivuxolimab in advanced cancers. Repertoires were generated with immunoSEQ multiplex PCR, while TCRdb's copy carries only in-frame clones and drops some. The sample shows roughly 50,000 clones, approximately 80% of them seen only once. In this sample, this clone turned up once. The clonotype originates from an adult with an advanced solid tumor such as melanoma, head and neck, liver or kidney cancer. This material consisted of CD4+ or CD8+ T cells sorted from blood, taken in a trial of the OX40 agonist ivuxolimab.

Written as DNA, the CDR3 is TGTGCCAGCAGCGAGAGAACAGGGTACTCTGGAAACACCATATATTTT. This sequence encodes CASSERTGYSGNTIYF. The rearrangement joins TRBV9 to TRBJ1-3, with D perhaps matching TRBD1 (6 bases). The V end was cut by 3 bases, the J end by 0 bases, with 13 bases between. This CDR3 has 16 amino acids. The germline gives CDR1 SGDLS, CDR2 YYNGEE.